A single sample is the source of the 31 T cell receptor beta chains below, sequenced in a study of blood T cells in healthy people across ages. Primed by a sample-barcoded 5' primer and a J-beta primer mix, a second PCR proceeded for about 7 to 12 cycles. TCRdb analysed the 5' RACE reads with MiXCR anew, one entry per CDR3 protein. This sample carries about 1.8 million distinct CDR3 sequences, just under 50% of them seen once, and the ten largest clones take over 2%. What was sequenced was blood. These receptors were taken from a woman between 40 and 50 years old in good health.

V gene TRBV7-6 combines with J gene TRBJ2-3, with a weak D call TRBD1 (6 bases). This CDR3 is built from 15 residues. V was clipped by 0 bases and J by 4 bases, with 11 bases between them. Germline values: CDR1 SGHVS, CDR2 FNYEAQ. The CDR3, as DNA: TGTGCCAGCAGCTTAGCGCAAGGGGGTTCAGATACGCAGTATTTT. As protein: CASSLAQGGSDTQYF.

This clonotype was seen more than once but under ten times. The chain couples TRBV7-3 to TRBJ2-3; D unclear. The CDR3 spans 15 residues. The germline V gene has CDR1 SGHTA and CDR2 FQGTGA. With 4 bases removed from V and 0 bases from J, the gap between germline ends came to 11 bases. CDR3 residues: CASSSASLSTDTQYF. CDR3 nucleotides: TGTGCCAGCAGCTCCGCCTCCCTTAGCACAGATACGCAGTATTTT.

The chain's CDR3 is CASSQDRGMGQFF. CDR3 nucleotides: TGCGCCAGCAGCCAAGATCGGGGGATGGGGCAGTTCTTC. The gene calls are TRBV4-3 and TRBJ2-1, with D possibly TRBD2 on 6 matching bases. Between the trimmed V and J ends, which lost 0 bases and 12 bases, there was a span of 12 bases. The CDR3 runs 13 residues. The germline gives CDR1 LGHNA, CDR2 YSLEER.

The rearrangement links TRBV7-2 to TRBJ2-1; 10 nucleotides match TRBD1. Germline V gene data show CDR1 as SGHTA and CDR2 as FQGNSA. The CDR3 sequence is 13 residues long. The J segment lost 7 bases and the V segment lost 6 bases, leaving 3 bases of the junction unmatched. CDR3 sequence reads: CASRKGQGNEQFF. CDR3 sequence (DNA): TGTGCCAGCAGAAAGGGACAGGGGAATGAGCAGTTCTTC. Looking up the rest from reference TRBV7-2 and TRBJ2-1 gives the full variable domain: GAGVSQSPSNKVTEKGKDVELRCDPISGHTALYWYRQSLGQGLEFLIYFQGNSAPDKSGLPSDRFSAERTGGSVSTLTIQRTQQEDSAVYLCASRKGQGNEQFFGPGTRLTVL.

The V gene is TRBV24-1, the J gene TRBJ2-7; no clear D gene. The DNA end lines up better with TRBJ2-5; the J call may be wrong. CDR3 size: 16 residues. Germline assignment: CDR1 KGHDR and CDR2 SFDVKD. The CDR3 sequence: CATSDLQRAEKETQYF. The CDR3 nucleotides are TGTGCCACCAGTGATTTGCAACGGGCCGAGAAAGAGACCCAGTACTTC.

This clonotype turned up a few times. The CDR3 sequence is CASSLIPGIDEQFF. The CDR3 DNA reads TGTGCCAGCAGCTTAATCCCTGGCATAGATGAGCAGTTCTTC. The chain employs TRBV7-2 and TRBJ2-1; D not certain. With 2 bases removed from V and 8 bases from J, the gap between germline ends came to 13 bases. CDR1 is SGHTA, CDR2 FQGNSA, per germline. This CDR3 comprises 14 residues.

The chain links TRBV4-2 to TRBJ2-3, with 7 bases aligning to TRBD2. The germline V gene has CDR1 LGHNA and CDR2 YNFKEQ. V gave up 0 bases and J gave up 4 bases; unmatched junction bases: 13. The CDR3 consists of 18 residues. The CDR3 sequence: CASSQDPAGDSRADTQYF. The CDR3 DNA reads as TGTGCCAGCAGCCAAGATCCGGCGGGGGACTCCCGGGCAGATACGCAGTATTTT.

The chain is built from TRBV5-6 and TRBJ1-6; 11 bases align to TRBD1. CDR3 length equals 16 residues. After removal of 4 bases from V and 8 bases from J, the junction contained 8 bases not matched to a gene. CDR1 and CDR2 (germline): SGHDT, YYEEEE. The CDR3 DNA follows: TGTGCCAGCAGCCGCGGACAGGGGGCTTGGGATTCACCCCTCCACTTT. This translates into CASSRGQGAWDSPLHF.

The gene calls are TRBV5-1 and TRBJ2-7, with 12 bases matching TRBD2. V was clipped by 4 bases and J by 5 bases; unmatched bases: 7. Germline CDR1 SGHRS, CDR2 YFSETQ. The CDR3 runs 15 residues. The CDR3 here is CASSPRLAGDHEQYF. In nucleotides, the CDR3 is TGCGCCAGCAGCCCACGACTAGCGGGGGATCACGAGCAGTACTTC.

As concerns this clonotype: It may be a read error: a sequence one base away is much more abundant. The V call is TRBV10-3, the J call TRBJ2-1; D is perhaps TRBD1 (6 bases). CDR3 length: 11 amino acids. The germline V gene encodes CDR1 ENHRY and CDR2 SYGVKD. Trimming left V 6 bases short and J 8 bases short, with 8 bases between. The CDR3 region has the DNA TGTGCCATCAGCTACAGGGATGAGCAGTTCTTC. Encoded protein: CAISYRDEQFF.

The rearrangement uses TRBV7-9 and TRBJ2-1; no clear D gene. V was pared by 2 bases and J by 4 bases, with 9 bases between. This CDR3 region has 14 residues. The germline V gene encodes CDR1 SEHNR and CDR2 FQNEAQ (reference sequence). The chain's CDR3 is CASSLQVLYNEQFF. The CDR3 coding sequence is TGTGCCAGCAGCTTACAGGTCTTGTACAATGAGCAGTTCTTC.

Only one count was recorded for this clonotype. This chain joins TRBV12-3 or TRBV12-4 and TRBJ2-7, with 7 bases fitting TRBD2. The CDR3 runs 17 residues. J gave up 2 bases and V 0 bases, and 10 bases lay outside the gene matches. The CDR3 DNA sequence: TGTGCCAGCAGTTTAGCTTTCCCGCGGGGGACGGCCTACGAGCAGTACTTC. Its protein product is CASSLAFPRGTAYEQYF.

The rearrangement joins TRBV20-1 to TRBJ1-2; no clear D gene. The CDR3 covers 12 residues. Trimming pared 1 base from V and 5 bases from J, leaving 8 bases between. The germline CDR1 and CDR2 sequences are DFQATT and SNEGSKA (reference sequence). CDR3 region: CSARGLNYGYTF. CDR3 DNA sequence: TGCAGTGCTAGAGGTCTGAATTATGGCTACACCTTC.

This clonotype showed up just a few times. The gene calls are TRBV12-3 or TRBV12-4 and TRBJ1-1; the D is unclear. V shed 5 bases and J shed 0 bases, with 7 bases lying between them. The CDR3 sequence is 13 residues long. CDR3 region: CASSRVMNTEAFF. The CDR3 bases are TGTGCCAGCAGTAGGGTGATGAACACTGAAGCTTTCTTT.

The chain has TRBV3-1 and TRBJ1-2; D remains unclear. The CDR3 length is 16 residues. With 1 base removed from V and 2 bases from J, the gap between germline ends came to 14 bases. CDR1 and CDR2 from the germline V gene are LGHDT and YNNKEL (reference sequence). The CDR3 region is CASSQAYGDPNYGYTF. In DNA, the CDR3 is TGTGCCAGCAGCCAAGCTTACGGAGACCCAAACTATGGCTACACCTTC.

This chain links TRBV10-2 with TRBJ2-3, with TRBD2 identical over 11 bases. J lost 5 bases, V lost 4 bases, and 17 bases had no gene match. Germline V CDR1 and CDR2: WSHSY, SAAADI. This CDR3 is built from 19 residues. In DNA form, the CDR3 reads TGCGCCAGCAGTGGTTTAAGACCGGGACTAGCGGTTAGAGGAGATACGCAGTATTTT. It yields the protein CASSGLRPGLAVRGDTQYF.

V gene TRBV29-1 combines with J gene TRBJ2-3, with a possible D match to TRBD2 (6 bases). The CDR3 totals 16 residues. Germline lookup yields CDR1 SQVTM and CDR2 ANQGSEA. V lost 4 bases, J lost 2 bases, and 19 bases lay in between. CDR3 in amino acids: CSVAGRVAEATDTQYF. Written as DNA, the CDR3 is TGCAGCGTTGCGGGCAGGGTAGCGGAGGCCACAGATACGCAGTATTTT.

The chain carries TRBV10-3 and TRBJ2-1, with TRBD2 as a possible D gene (6 bases). This CDR3 spans 16 amino acids. Trimming left V 4 bases short and J 0 bases short, with 13 bases between. Germline CDR1 reads ENHRY; CDR2 reads SYGVKD. CDR3 sequence: CAISGSGGASYNEQFF. The CDR3 DNA reads as TGTGCCATCAGTGGGTCGGGCGGGGCCTCCTACAATGAGCAGTTCTTC.

Only a few counts were recorded for this clonotype. This chain's CDR3 is CASSDLWTEQYF. CDR3 nucleotides: TGTGCCAGCAGTGATTTATGGACGGAGCAGTACTTC. V usage is TRBV6-5 and J usage is TRBJ2-7, with D unclear. Germline V gene sequence: CDR1 MNHEY, CDR2 SVGAGI. This CDR3 is built from 12 residues. Trimming removed 5 bases from V and 7 bases from J, with 12 bases in between.

V gene TRBV27 combines with J gene TRBJ2-3, with D maybe TRBD2 (5 bases). Germline CDR1 MNHEY, CDR2 SMNVEV (reference sequence). V lost 8 bases to trimming and J lost 5 bases, with 11 bases between them. The length of the CDR3 is 12 residues. CDR3 coding DNA: TGTGCCAGCGGGCTAGCAGGAGATACGCAGTATTTT. Translated, it gives CASGLAGDTQYF.

This clonotype was counted between two and nine times. The chain recombines TRBV7-2 with TRBJ2-5, with D perhaps TRBD1 (6 bases). The CDR3 totals 15 residues. Trimming stripped 5 bases from V and 5 bases from J, with 18 bases between. CDR1 is SGHTA and CDR2 is FQGNSA in the germline V gene. The CDR3 sequence: CASSPLGGQGETQYF. Here the CDR3 DNA reads TGTGCCAGCAGCCCCCTCGGCGGTCAGGGGGAGACCCAGTACTTC. The whole variable domain, remainder taken from reference TRBV7-2 and TRBJ2-5, is GAGVSQSPSNKVTEKGKDVELRCDPISGHTALYWYRQSLGQGLEFLIYFQGNSAPDKSGLPSDRFSAERTGGSVSTLTIQRTQQEDSAVYLCASSPLGGQGETQYFGPGTRLLVL.

The chain uses TRBV6-1 and TRBJ2-5, with a tentative D call TRBD2 (7 bases). Between the trimmed V and J ends, which lost 3 bases and 4 bases, there was a span of 15 bases. This CDR3 contains 15 residues. CDR1 MNHNS and CDR2 SASEGT come from the germline V gene. CDR3 sequence reads: CASSDEGGARETQYF. The CDR3 DNA sequence: TGTGCCAGCAGTGACGAGGGGGGGGCCAGAGAGACCCAGTACTTC.

Only a few counts were recorded for this clonotype. The chain's CDR3 is CASSFNLNEQFF. CDR3 DNA sequence: TGTGCCAGCAGTTTCAACCTCAATGAGCAGTTCTTC. The chain links TRBV12-3 or TRBV12-4 to TRBJ2-1; D unresolved. This CDR3 is 12 amino acids long. Trimming took 3 bases from V and 6 from J, leaving 6 bases between them.

The V gene is TRBV20-1, the J gene TRBJ2-7; D might be TRBD2 (6 bases). Germline assignment: CDR1 DFQATT and CDR2 SNEGSKA (reference sequence). The V end was cut by 1 base, the J end by 3 bases, with 19 bases between. The CDR3 has 16 amino acids. CDR3 region: CSARAGLPNSGYEQYF. CDR3 DNA sequence: TGCAGTGCTAGAGCGGGCCTCCCCAATAGCGGCTACGAGCAGTACTTC.

The genes are TRBV9 and TRBJ2-5; 14 bases agree with TRBD2. The CDR3 loop spans 16 amino acids. CDR1 and CDR2 from the germline V gene are SGDLS and YYNGEE. V was pared by 1 base and J by 5 bases, with 4 bases of the junction left unmatched. The CDR3 bases are TGTGCCAGCAGCGTATCGACTAGCGGGGGGGCTGAGACCCAGTACTTC. Translation: CASSVSTSGGAETQYF.

In regard to this clonotype: This may come from a read error, since a much larger clone is one base off. The J gene is TRBJ2-7, the V gene TRBV11-1; TRBD2 agrees at 8 bases. Germline-derived CDR1 and CDR2 are SGHAT and FQDESV (reference sequence). V lost 5 bases to trimming and J lost 7 bases; unmatched junction nucleotides: 19. The CDR3 length is 17 residues. For the CDR3, the DNA is TGTGCCAGCAGCCCCGGTTCAGGGGCGGGGGGCTGGGGTGAGCAGTACTTC. It encodes CASSPGSGAGGWGEQYF.

This chain joins TRBV28 and TRBJ2-4; D is undetermined. The J call may be in error: the DNA end matches TRBJ2-5 better. CDR3 length: 15 residues. CDR1 and CDR2 (germline): MDHEN, SYDVKM. CDR3: CASSLGPDPIETQYF. The DNA of the CDR3 is TGTGCCAGCAGTCTTGGTCCGGACCCGATAGAGACCCAGTACTTC.

The V and J genes are TRBV4-1 and TRBJ2-1, with D perhaps matching TRBD2 (5 bases). V dropped 4 bases and J dropped 9 bases, with 13 bases sitting between them. From germline, CDR1 is MGHRA and CDR2 YSYEKL. This CDR3 has 13 amino acids. DNA of the CDR3: TGCGCCAGCAGCCCCACGGCCGGAGGTGAGCAGTTCTTC. Translation gives CASSPTAGGEQFF.

The chain carries TRBV5-1 and TRBJ2-1; 11 bases map to TRBD1. Germline CDR1 reads SGHRS; CDR2 reads YFSETQ. The V segment lost 4 bases and the J segment 6 bases; nucleotides outside the gene matches: 3. The CDR3 extends over 14 amino acids. The CDR3: CASSIGTGGNEQFF. The CDR3 DNA follows: TGCGCCAGCAGCATCGGGACAGGGGGCAATGAGCAGTTCTTC.

This clonotype was picked up many times. This chain links TRBV15 with TRBJ2-1, with D possibly matching TRBD2 (5 bases). V dropped 4 bases and J dropped 5 bases, with 15 bases sitting between them. Germline values: CDR1 LNHNV, CDR2 YYDKDF (reference sequence). The CDR3 sequence is 15 residues long. The CDR3 loop is CATSIREYYNNEQFF. For the CDR3, the DNA is TGTGCCACCAGCATTAGGGAGTACTATAACAATGAGCAGTTCTTC.

The rearrangement joins TRBV5-1 to TRBJ2-3; 7 bases map to TRBD1. The CDR3 sequence is 15 residues long. J was trimmed by 3 bases and V by 4 bases; bases with no gene match: 8. Germline CDR1 SGHRS, CDR2 YFSETQ. DNA of the CDR3: TGCGCCAGCAGCCCGGCGACAGGGTTGACAGATACGCAGTATTTT. Translated, it gives CASSPATGLTDTQYF. The whole variable domain, filled in from reference TRBV5-1 and TRBJ2-3, reads KAGVTQTPRYLIKTRGQQVTLSCSPISGHRSVSWYQQTPGQGLQFLFEYFSETQRNKGNFPGRFSGRQFSNSRSEMNVSTLELGDSALYLCASSPATGLTDTQYFGPGTRLTVL.